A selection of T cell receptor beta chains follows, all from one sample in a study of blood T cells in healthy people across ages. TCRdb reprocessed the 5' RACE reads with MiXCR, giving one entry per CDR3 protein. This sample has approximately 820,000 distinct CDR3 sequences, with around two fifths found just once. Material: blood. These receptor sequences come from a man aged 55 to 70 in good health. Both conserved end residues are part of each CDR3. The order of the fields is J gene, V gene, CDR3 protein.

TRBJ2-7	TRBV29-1	CSATRGPYEQYF
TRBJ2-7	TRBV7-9	CASSLIGTPYEQYF
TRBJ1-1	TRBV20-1	CSAHDGVNTEAFF
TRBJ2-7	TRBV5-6	CASSLRPQGGSYEQYF
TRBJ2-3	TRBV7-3	CASSSRDSPVTDTQYF
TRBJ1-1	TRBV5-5	CASSLAFLAYTEAFF
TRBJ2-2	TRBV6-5	CASSGCTGELFF
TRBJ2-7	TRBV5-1	CASSSTGIHEQYF
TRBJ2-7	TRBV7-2	CASSYQQGPYEQYF
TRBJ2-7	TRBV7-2	CASSVRDAKGGEQYF
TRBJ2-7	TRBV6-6	CASSYDGAETYEQYF
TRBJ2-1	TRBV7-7	CASSPETNREQFF
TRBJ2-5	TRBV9	CASTHTGSGGLETQYF
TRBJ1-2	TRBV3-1	CASSQVTGGAYTF
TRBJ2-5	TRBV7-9	CASSPRGSLQETQYF
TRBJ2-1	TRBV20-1	CSASPQSPGIRGNEQFF
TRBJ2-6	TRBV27	CASSPSWGANVLTF
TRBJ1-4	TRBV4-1	CASSQDGPATNEKLFF
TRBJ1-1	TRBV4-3	CASSQEMGGNTEAFF
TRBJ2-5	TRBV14	CASSEFYGTGWYF
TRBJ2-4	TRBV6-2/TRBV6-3	CASSQTGRLNIQYF
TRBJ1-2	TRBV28	CASTIGPLIYGYTF
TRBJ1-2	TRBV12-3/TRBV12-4	CASSLSARGYGYTF
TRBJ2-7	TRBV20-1	CSAVRDRASSEQYF
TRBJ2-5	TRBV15	CATSRLGTSSAQETQYF
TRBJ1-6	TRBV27	CASSVSENSPLHF
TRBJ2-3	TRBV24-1	CATSDPSLAGDTDTQYF
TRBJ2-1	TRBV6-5	CASGHSGTGTYNEQFF
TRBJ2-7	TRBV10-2	CASSELGGSYEQYF
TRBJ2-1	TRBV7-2	CASSSRPTSLVNEQFF
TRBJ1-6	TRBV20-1	CSASSRGENSPLHF
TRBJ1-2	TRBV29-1	CSVSSPEGGRGYTF
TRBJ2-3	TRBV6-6	CASSRLAEKSTDTQYF
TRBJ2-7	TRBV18	CASSPIQAEDYEQYF
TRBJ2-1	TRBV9	CASSPPTGTNEQFF
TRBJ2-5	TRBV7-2	CASSRGGYETQYF
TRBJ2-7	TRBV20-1	CSARRGAGQYF
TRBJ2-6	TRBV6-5	CASSYRQGSAGANVLTF
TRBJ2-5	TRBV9	CASSVTTSGGRGTQYF
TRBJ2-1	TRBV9	CASSSEQRGGRLFF
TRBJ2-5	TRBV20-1	CSARTGRQYF
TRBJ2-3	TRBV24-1	CATSDWPSGGFTDTQYF
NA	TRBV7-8	CASSWGLAGSETQYF
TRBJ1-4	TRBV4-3	CASSQEGGGFGEKLFF
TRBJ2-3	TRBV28	CASSLRGGYTDTQYF
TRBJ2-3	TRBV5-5	CASSLDSEGLASYSTQYF
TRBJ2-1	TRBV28	CASSLAGGINEQFF
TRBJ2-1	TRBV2	CASSGTGKSHNEQFF
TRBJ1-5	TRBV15	CATGPTGTAQPQHF
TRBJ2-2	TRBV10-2	CASSESRTGWTGELFF
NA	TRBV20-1	CSARGQGTDYNEQYF
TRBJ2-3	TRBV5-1	CASSLDSPLSTDTQYF
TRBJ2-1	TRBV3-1	CASSADSYNEQFF